This T cell receptor beta chain was found in a study of blood T cell repertoires in COVID-19. In the original processing: Reference gene primer amplification in the assay estimated nucleated cell counts. Data came from immunoSEQ multiplex PCR; TCRdb stores just in-frame clones and leaves some out. V and J calls and clone size are those listed in that table; D and trimming were worked out from the DNA. The repertoire has around 170,000 clones, less than 90% of them found once; the top ten carry under 10%. Germline V gives CDR1 MNHEY, CDR2 SMNVEV (reference sequence). The CDR3 has 16 residues. J gave up 5 bases and V 6 bases, and 12 bases lay outside the gene matches.

The sequence came from a woman between 65 and 79 years old with COVID-19, enrolled during active disease. The sample taken for sequencing was peripheral blood. This rearrangement joins TRBV27 to TRBJ2-1, with 8 bases that match TRBD2. The CDR3 coding sequence is TGTGCCAGCAGCCAACCCCTCGGGAGGGCCGACAATGAGCAGTTCTTC. This encodes CASSQPLGRADNEQFF.